This TCR beta chain is from a study of CD8+ T cells in alopecia areata. This CDR3 has 14 amino acids. CDR1 is SQVTM, CDR2 ANQGSEA, per germline. V lost 2 bases, J lost 3 bases, and 13 bases lay in between. Extracted RNA was reverse transcribed into cDNA, the sequencing template. Repertoires were generated with immunoSEQ multiplex PCR, while TCRdb's copy carries only in-frame clones and drops some. The sample carries around 140,000 clones, 40% to 55% recorded once. J is TRBJ1-1 and V is TRBV29-1; D uncertain. Sequenced material: CD4+ T cells sorted from blood, taken at week 0. The TCR comes from a human donor with alopecia areata. The DNA for the CDR3 is TGCAGCGTTGAAAGGGTTTTGATTGACACTGAAGCTTTCTTT. It yields the protein CSVERVLIDTEAFF. Complete variable domain (other parts from reference TRBV29-1 and TRBJ1-1): SAVISQKPSRDICQRGTSLTIQCQVDSQVTMMFWYRQQPGQSLTLIATANQGSEATYESGFVIDKFPISRPNLTFSTLTVSNMSPEDSSIYLCSVERVLIDTEAFFGQGTRLTVV.